The rows below give T cell receptor beta chains drawn from one sample of a study of PD-1 blockade in classical Hodgkin lymphoma. Using immunoSEQ multiplex PCR, the repertoire was profiled, and TCRdb retains in-frame clones only, with some absent. Among around 90,000 clones, over 75% were seen once, and the ten largest hold 9.4%. The sequenced sample was peripheral blood mononuclear cells (PBMCs), obtained before the fourth cycle of nivolumab. These TCRs come from a human donor with classical Hodgkin lymphoma. Both conserved end residues are trimmed from each CDR3. Fields, in order: J gene, V gene, CDR3 protein.

J: TRBJ2-7; V: TRBV7-7; CDR3: ASSPGLSYEQY
J: TRBJ1-4; V: TRBV30; CDR3: AWSGGQEGEKLF
J: TRBJ1-4; V: TRBV6-5; CDR3: ASSYLRDSVNEKLF
J: TRBJ2-7; V: TRBV10-3; CDR3: AIRTEPPSYEQY
J: TRBJ2-3; V: TRBV12-5; CDR3: ASGHPISTDTQY
J: TRBJ2-1; V: TRBV5-4; CDR3: ASSLGLADYNEQF
J: TRBJ1-2; V: TRBV18; CDR3: ASSPDRDGYGYT
J: TRBJ2-1; V: TRBV21-1; CDR3: ASPEGQGRQYNEQF
J: TRBJ2-7; V: TRBV19; CDR3: ASSSRDRGYYEQY
J: TRBJ2-7; V: TRBV6-5; CDR3: ASSHRATGYEQY
J: TRBJ2-5; V: TRBV27; CDR3: APGRQGASQETQY
J: TRBJ2-5; V: TRBV6-1; CDR3: ASSELYRPETQY
J: TRBJ2-5; V: TRBV6-6; CDR3: ASGRGGQETQY
J: TRBJ1-5; V: TRBV5-4; CDR3: ASSYKGSGQPQH
J: TRBJ2-1; V: TRBV6-5; CDR3: ASSPLAGNYNEQF
J: TRBJ2-1; V: TRBV7-3; CDR3: ASSRTSGGAANNEQF
J: TRBJ2-1; V: TRBV27; CDR3: ASSLAGGRLNEQF
J: TRBJ2-5; V: TRBV5-8; CDR3: ASSWPGRGETQY
J: TRBJ2-3; V: TRBV28; CDR3: ASSQLAGGTDTQY
J: TRBJ1-2; V: TRBV5-5; CDR3: ASSLVVGPGTVYGYT
J: TRBJ2-7; V: TRBV10-2; CDR3: ASSAPRYEQY
J: TRBJ2-7; V: TRBV4-3; CDR3: ASSQSPSTGYEQY
J: TRBJ2-5; V: TRBV2; CDR3: ASSYQETQY
J: TRBJ1-3; V: TRBV19; CDR3: ATRREITGNTIY
J: TRBJ2-4; V: TRBV27; CDR3: ASRGRGRNIQY
J: TRBJ1-1; V: TRBV6-5; CDR3: ASLRQGSTEAF
J: TRBJ1-2; V: TRBV25-1; CDR3: ASQTAYGYT
J: TRBJ1-1; V: TRBV5-3; CDR3: ARSLPTSDRGLSNTEAF
J: TRBJ1-4; V: TRBV10-3; CDR3: AISEDREGLTNEKLF
J: TRBJ2-3; V: TRBV5-5; CDR3: ASSLGWGGTDTQY
J: TRBJ2-3; V: TRBV6-6; CDR3: ASSYDGNTQY
J: TRBJ2-3; V: TRBV19; CDR3: ATSWGGSDTQY
J: TRBJ2-5; V: TRBV2; CDR3: ASSPGQYQETQY
J: TRBJ2-3; V: TRBV4-1; CDR3: ASSDRRYSSTDTQY
J: TRBJ2-3; V: TRBV5-1; CDR3: ASSLDRGTSTDTQY
J: TRBJ2-1; V: TRBV2; CDR3: ASRATSGAWDNEQF
J: TRBJ2-7; V: TRBV28; CDR3: ASSLWTTSYEQY
J: TRBJ2-5; V: TRBV6-1; CDR3: ASSAGLAGVKETQY
J: TRBJ1-6; V: TRBV19; CDR3: ASKWLVGMGAGPGDSPLH